The sequence of this T cell receptor beta chain was determined in a study of OX40 agonist ivuxolimab in advanced cancers. With regard to the full study: Ivuxolimab, which targeted the costimulatory receptor OX40 (CD134), was an agonistic, fully human IgG2 monoclonal antibody. Intravenous ivuxolimab was administered to patients every 2 weeks at six dose levels: 0.01, 0.1, 0.3, 1.5, 3 and 10 mg/kg. Of the 50 or so patients in dose escalation, some 20 had hepatocellular carcinoma, approximately 15 had melanoma, 9 had renal cell carcinoma and 9 had head and neck cancer. The dose-escalation cohort was about 83% male with a mean age of roughly 62 years, ranging from about 23 to 85. Patients were allowed to have had prior anti-PD-1, anti-PD-L1 or anti-CTLA-4 therapy, and 40% of the dose-escalation patients had been treated with checkpoint inhibitors. Partial responses were achieved by three dose-escalation patients, of whom one had hepatocellular carcinoma and two had cutaneous melanoma. The point of sequencing TCRbeta in the periphery was to test whether ivuxolimab changed TCR sequence diversity and drove clonal T-cell expansion. The paper covers the monotherapy dose-escalation part of the phase I ivuxolimab trial, which included N of about 51 patients.

In its sample, this clone was seen once. It has no known antigen specificity. It has no much larger one-base neighbor in the sample; base qualities were not kept. Its CDR3 holds 15 amino acids, cysteine through phenylalanine. Of all the DNA, just the CDR3 is kept, 45 bases in frame from base 1. Sequences SGHRS (CDR1) and YFSETQ (CDR2) are obtained from the germline V gene. The junction shows trimming of 2 bases on V and 7 bases on J, plus 16 bases between the germline ends. Genomic DNA was extracted from sorted cells for sequencing of the TCRbeta CDR3 region. TCRbeta CDR3 regions were sequenced using the immunoSEQ Assay. Sourced from immuneACCESS, this table was stored by TCRdb with only in-frame sequences that have V and J called. A share of the clones is absent; for the studies checked, an unresolved V gene accounts for under half, and the remainder has no known explanation. This sample comprises 65,000 to 95,000 clones, approximately 86% of them detected only once. The top ten constitute about 0.8% of the sample.

Patients with autoimmune disease history or receiving systemic immunosuppression were excluded from the trial. In every dose cohort, peripheral blood was drawn for TCR sequencing at baseline, cycle 4 day 1, and cycle 7 day 1. The samples were taken from a phase I, first-in-human, multicenter, open-label dose-escalation trial of ivuxolimab. Adults with locally advanced or metastatic melanoma, renal cell, hepatocellular, or head and neck squamous cell carcinoma were enrolled in the trial. CD4+ and CD8+ T cells were sorted separately from peripheral blood before TCR sequencing. Results the study describes overall, beyond this receptor: At doses of 0.1 to 3.0 mg/kg, clonal expansion of both CD4+ and CD8+ T cells in blood was seen between baseline and week 6. The antigen specificity of the clonally expanded peripheral T cells was not determined. In partial responders in the 0.1-3.0 mg/kg groups, normalized peripheral clonal expansion was found to be among the lowest, especially among CD8+ T cells. On average, CD8+ T cells showed more expanded clones than CD4+ T cells after ivuxolimab. Low levels of normalized T-cell clonal expansion were also shown by some nonresponding patients.

The origin of this receptor is an adult with an advanced solid tumor such as melanoma, head and neck, liver or kidney cancer. Sequencing was performed on CD4+ or CD8+ T cells sorted from blood, taken in a trial of the OX40 agonist ivuxolimab. The sequence links TRBV5-1 to TRBJ2-1; no D gene is confidently identified. This receptor carries the CDR3 CASSLNTEKGNEQFF. The DNA is TGCGCCAGCAGCTTAAATACAGAAAAGGGAAATGAGCAGTTCTTC. Supplemented by the reference TRBV5-1 and TRBJ2-1 proteins around the CDR3, the complete variable domain is KAGVTQTPRYLIKTRGQQVTLSCSPISGHRSVSWYQQTPGQGLQFLFEYFSETQRNKGNFPGRFSGRQFSNSRSEMNVSTLELGDSALYLCASSLNTEKGNEQFFGPGTRLTVL.